The 21 T cell receptor beta chains below come from one sample, sequenced in a study of blood T cell repertoires in COVID-19. Method: immunoSEQ multiplex PCR; TCRdb's copy keeps in-frame clones and lacks some. The repertoire includes 150,000 to 200,000 clones, 70% to 90% of them detected once, and roughly 9.7% sits in the top ten. Sequenced material: peripheral blood. The receptors were sampled from a human donor with active or convalescent COVID-19. The donor label of this sample is uncertain.

The V gene is TRBV11-3, the J gene TRBJ2-3, with 16 bases aligning to TRBD2. Trimming took 5 bases from V and 3 from J; bases not matched to a gene: 5. Per germline, CDR1 SGHNT and CDR2 YENEEA. This CDR3 comprises 17 residues. The DNA for the CDR3 is TGTGCCAGCAGCCCGGGACTAGCGGGAGGGATAACAGATACGCAGTATTTT. Its translation is CASSPGLAGGITDTQYF.

The rearrangement uses TRBV28 and TRBJ1-1; 11 bases align to TRBD1. V shed 4 bases, J shed 4 bases, and the junction held 8 bases outside the gene matches. CDR1 MDHEN and CDR2 SYDVKM come from the germline V gene. The CDR3 contains 16 residues. This CDR3 reads CASSYGTGGLFTEAFF. CDR3 DNA sequence: TGTGCCAGCAGTTACGGGACAGGGGGGTTATTCACTGAAGCTTTCTTT.

The chain is built from TRBV24-1 and TRBJ2-2; the match to TRBD2 covers 11 bases. Germline V gene lookup returns CDR1 KGHDR and CDR2 SFDVKD. This CDR3 spans 16 amino acids. V lost 0 bases to trimming and J lost 5 bases; unmatched junction nucleotides: 1. The chain's CDR3 is CATSDLLAGGTGELFF. CDR3 sequence (DNA): TGTGCCACCAGTGATTTGCTAGCGGGAGGTACCGGGGAGCTGTTTTTT.

J is TRBJ2-5 and V is TRBV28; TRBD1 matches at 9 bases. The CDR3 spans 18 residues. Germline loops: CDR1 MDHEN, CDR2 SYDVKM. With V trimmed by 6 bases and J by 4 bases, 18 bases remained unmatched. CDR3: CASSGDDHRGLSRETQYF. The CDR3, as DNA: TGTGCCAGCAGCGGCGACGATCACAGGGGGCTTAGTAGAGAGACCCAGTACTTC.

The chain links TRBV3-1 (or the pseudogene TRBV3-2) to TRBJ1-4, with TRBD1 matching 8 bases. V lost 6 bases and J lost 8; bases outside the gene matches: 5. The CDR3 length is 13 residues. CDR1 and CDR2 (germline): LGHDT, YNNKEL (reference sequence). The CDR3, as DNA: TGTGCCAGCAGATCGGGACAGGTCGAAAAACTGTTTTTT. Translation gives CASRSGQVEKLFF.

The genes are TRBV2 and TRBJ2-5; D perhaps matches TRBD2 (5 bases). V lost 6 bases and J 5 bases, leaving 16 bases between the germline ends. Germline V lookup: CDR1 SNHLY, CDR2 FYNNEI. CDR3 length: 14 amino acids. The CDR3 loop is CASRPLVLMETQYF. The DNA for the CDR3 is TGTGCCAGCAGACCACTAGTATTAATGGAGACCCAGTACTTC.

This clone has just one count. The chain joins TRBV5-6 to TRBJ2-7, with 10 bases that match TRBD2. The germline CDR1 and CDR2 sequences are SGHDT and YYEEEE. This CDR3 has 14 residues. J was trimmed by 8 bases and V by 5 bases; bases with no gene match: 10. CDR3 loop: CASSIGLAATQQYF. CDR3 coding DNA: TGTGCCAGCAGTATCGGACTAGCGGCTACGCAGCAGTACTTC.

V gene TRBV5-1 combines with J gene TRBJ2-2; 12 bases are shared with TRBD1. This CDR3 has 15 amino acids. The germline gives CDR1 SGHRS, CDR2 YFSETQ. V lost 4 bases to trimming and J lost 7 bases; unmatched junction nucleotides: 5. CDR3 sequence (DNA): TGCGCCAGCAGCCCGGGACAGGGGGCAGGCGGGGAGCTGTTTTTT. Translating gives CASSPGQGAGGELFF.

The chain employs TRBV5-6 and TRBJ2-1, with 10 bases aligning to TRBD2. The germline V gene has CDR1 SGHDT and CDR2 YYEEEE. The trim removed 5 bases at V and 2 bases at J, leaving 1 base unmatched. The CDR3 consists of 14 residues. Here the CDR3 reads CASRSGGAYNEQFF. As DNA, the CDR3 is TGTGCCAGCAGAAGCGGGGGGGCCTACAATGAGCAGTTCTTC.

This sequence joins TRBV28 and TRBJ1-5; maybe TRBD1 (6 bases). V was pared by 2 bases and J by 6 bases, with 17 bases between. The CDR3 is 16 amino acids. Per the germline V gene, CDR1 is MDHEN and CDR2 is SYDVKM. The CDR3 DNA reads TGTGCCAGCAGTTTAGGGGGCGCAATAGGGGGTCAGCCCCAGCATTTT. This sequence encodes CASSLGGAIGGQPQHF. Full variable domain (missing parts from reference TRBV28 and TRBJ1-5): DVKVTQSSRYLVKRTGEKVFLECVQDMDHENMFWYRQDPGLGLRLIYFSYDVKMKEKGDIPEGYSVSREKKERFSLILESASTNQTSMYLCASSLGGAIGGQPQHFGDGTRLSIL.

The chain recombines TRBV6-5 with TRBJ2-1; 7 bases are shared with TRBD2. V lost 7 bases, J lost 6 bases, and 6 bases stayed unmatched. The CDR3 loop spans 13 amino acids. CDR1 is MNHEY, CDR2 SVGAGI, per germline. CDR3 in amino acids: CASTRLASNEQFF. In DNA, the CDR3 is TGTGCCAGCACTAGACTAGCAAGCAATGAGCAGTTCTTC.

V is TRBV28 and J is TRBJ2-7; 9 bases match TRBD1. From germline, CDR1 is MDHEN and CDR2 SYDVKM. With V trimmed by 8 bases and J by 1 base, 9 bases remained unmatched. CDR3 length: 15 amino acids. The CDR3 protein is CASSIRDRVSYEQYF. CDR3 coding DNA: TGTGCCAGCTCCATCCGGGACAGGGTATCCTACGAGCAGTACTTC.

A single count supports this clone. The V call is TRBV27, the J call TRBJ1-3; no clear D. The CDR3 runs to 13 residues. Germline values: CDR1 MNHEY, CDR2 SMNVEV (reference sequence). V was clipped by 5 bases and J by 2 bases, with 7 bases between them. In DNA, the CDR3 is TGTGCCAGCAGTCCCGGGACTGGAAACACCATATATTTT. Protein product: CASSPGTGNTIYF.

This sequence joins TRBV11-2 and TRBJ1-1; D not certain. The CDR3 is 13 amino acids. Germline V gene sequence: CDR1 SGHAT, CDR2 FQNNGV. The V and J ends lost 1 base and 8 bases respectively, with 11 bases between them. CDR3 nucleotides: TGTGCCAGCAGCTTAGCGACAAGGCTAGAAGCTTTCTTT. It specifies CASSLATRLEAFF.

This chain uses TRBV9 with TRBJ2-1, with D maybe TRBD1 (5 bases). With 0 bases removed from V and 3 bases from J, the gap between germline ends came to 10 bases. CDR1 and CDR2 from the germline V gene are SGDLS and YYNGEE. The CDR3 extends over 15 amino acids. The CDR3 region is CASSVGQYYYNEQFF. The DNA of the CDR3 is TGTGCCAGCAGCGTAGGACAGTATTACTACAATGAGCAGTTCTTC.

V usage is TRBV11-2 and J usage is TRBJ1-3; no reliable D call. V lost 1 base to trimming and J lost 4 bases, with 5 bases between them. Germline loops: CDR1 SGHAT, CDR2 FQNNGV. The CDR3 spans 13 residues. CDR3 amino acids: CASSLGRGNTIYF. CDR3 DNA: TGTGCCAGCAGCTTAGGCAGGGGAAACACCATATATTTT.

The rearrangement uses TRBV29-1 and TRBJ2-1; D uncertain. The V gene lost 7 bases and the J gene lost 12 bases, with 16 bases spanning the gap. Germline loops: CDR1 SQVTM, CDR2 ANQGSEA. The length of the CDR3 is 11 residues. CDR3 residues: CSADAEDGQFF. The CDR3 region has the DNA TGCAGCGCCGACGCTGAGGATGGGCAGTTCTTC.

This clone was picked up a small number of times. The CDR3, as DNA: TGTGCCAGCAGCCGGGGGGCCTACGAGCAGTACTTC. This translates into CASSRGAYEQYF. The rearrangement uses TRBV3-1 (or the pseudogene TRBV3-2) and TRBJ2-7; a weak D match, TRBD2 (6 bases). Germline V gives CDR1 LGHDT, CDR2 YNNKEL (reference sequence). The CDR3 is made up of 12 amino acids. V gave up 4 bases and J gave up 2 bases, with 6 bases separating them.

The chain employs TRBV5-1 and TRBJ2-1, with TRBD2 identical over 12 bases. The CDR3 is 15 residues long. Trimming cost V 0 bases and J 9 bases; bases outside gene matches: 4. Germline V gene sequence: CDR1 SGHRS, CDR2 YFSETQ. The CDR3 DNA reads as TGCGCCAGCAGCTTGGGGACTAGCGGGGAAGGTGAGCAGTTCTTC. Its protein product is CASSLGTSGEGEQFF.

The rearrangement links TRBV6-5 to TRBJ2-2; 8 bases line up with TRBD2. Germline values: CDR1 MNHEY, CDR2 SVGAGI. Trimming removed 0 bases from V and 7 bases from J; junction bases left unmatched: 7. CDR3 length: 16 amino acids. The CDR3 nucleotides read TGTGCCAGCAGTTACTCTACGGGGGGGCCAAGCGGGGAGCTGTTTTTT. It is translated as CASSYSTGGPSGELFF.

There are a few counts of this clone. The rearrangement uses TRBV7-2 and TRBJ2-7; D is unresolved. The CDR3 is 15 residues long. V lost 5 bases, J lost 6 bases, and 20 bases lay in between. Germline CDR1 is SGHTA and CDR2 is FQGNSA. DNA for the CDR3: TGTGCCAGCAGCCCCGTCTCCTCGGGTCGGGTCGAGCAGTACTTC. Its translation: CASSPVSSGRVEQYF.